A single sample gave rise to the 21 T cell receptor beta chains below, sequenced in a study of breast tumors, draining lymph nodes, adjacent tissues. TCRdb recomputed calls from the multiplex PCR reads with MiXCR, one row per CDR3 protein. The sample records 150,000 to 200,000 distinct CDR3 sequences, approximately 30% being singletons. Samples came from axillary lymph nodes draining the breast cancer. The sample was axillary lymph node tissue. These receptors were taken from a female donor with breast cancer. Some clones in this sample may be carry-over from other donors' samples.

Points on this clonotype: A clone one base away is much larger, so this may be a read error. The V gene is TRBV20-1, the J gene TRBJ2-7, with 9 bases that match TRBD1. Germline CDR1 DFQATT, CDR2 SNEGSKA (reference sequence). The ends lost 3 bases at V and 2 bases at J; junction bases unmatched: 8. The CDR3 loop spans 15 amino acids. The CDR3 loop is CSASSPQGATYEQYF. The DNA of the CDR3 is TGCAGTGCTAGTTCCCCACAGGGGGCGACCTACGAGCAGTACTTC.

There are many counts of this clonotype. This rearrangement joins TRBV7-3 to TRBJ1-6; D remains ambiguous. This CDR3 spans 14 amino acids. Germline V lookup: CDR1 SGHTA, CDR2 FQGTGA. V lost 5 bases and J 0 bases, leaving 5 bases between the germline ends. CDR3 coding DNA: TGTGCCAGCAGCCGAAGCTCCTATAATTCACCCCTCCACTTT. Its translation: CASSRSSYNSPLHF.

The J gene is TRBJ1-5, the V gene TRBV24-1; unclear D gene. Trimming pared 12 bases from V and 5 bases from J, leaving 13 bases between. Germline lookup yields CDR1 KGHDR and CDR2 SFDVKD. The CDR3 sequence is 12 residues long. In nucleotides, the CDR3 is TGTGCCCACAGAGGACGTCATCAGCCCCAGCATTTT. This codes for CAHRGRHQPQHF.

This clonotype was detected ten times or more. The genes are TRBV12-3 or TRBV12-4 and TRBJ2-1; no clear D. V was cut by 3 bases and J by 5 bases, with 11 bases left in between. This CDR3 is 14 amino acids long. The CDR3 coding sequence is TGTGCCAGCAGTTTCCAGTCCCCCCACAATGAGCAGTTCTTC. The encoded protein is CASSFQSPHNEQFF.

The chain employs TRBV2 and TRBJ1-4, with no clear D. The CDR3 sequence is 13 residues long. V lost 4 bases and J lost 13, with 16 bases in between. CDR1 is SNHLY, CDR2 FYNNEI, per germline. The CDR3 protein is CASSVQDWSGLFF. CDR3 DNA sequence: TGTGCCAGCAGTGTTCAGGACTGGTCGGGACTGTTTTTT.

This clonotype occurred a few times. The genes are TRBV19 and TRBJ2-1, with D perhaps matching TRBD2 (7 bases). Per the germline V gene, CDR1 is LNHDA and CDR2 is SQIVND (reference sequence). With 3 bases removed from V and 6 bases from J, the gap between germline ends came to 15 bases. The CDR3 contains 15 residues. The CDR3 nucleotides read TGTGCCAGTAGTATTGGGGGGGGGCCTGGCAATGAGCAGTTCTTC. This translates into CASSIGGGPGNEQFF.

V usage is TRBV11-3 and J usage is TRBJ1-6; a possible D gene is TRBD1 (5 bases). The CDR3 length is 14 residues. V dropped 4 bases and J dropped 10 bases, with 14 bases sitting between them. The germline V gene has CDR1 SGHNT and CDR2 YENEEA. The CDR3 here is CASSSGLAGSPLHF. In nucleotides, the CDR3 is TGTGCCAGCAGCTCGGGACTAGCGGGATCACCCCTCCACTTT.

This clonotype was observed many times. V is TRBV20-1 and J is TRBJ1-2, with a weak D call TRBD1 (5 bases). Per germline, CDR1 DFQATT and CDR2 SNEGSKA (reference sequence). The CDR3 contains 14 residues. V lost 5 bases to trimming and J lost 4 bases, with 17 bases between them. The CDR3 DNA follows: TGCAGTGCTGGGGGAGGGGTTTTGACCTATGGCTACACCTTC. Amino acids: CSAGGGVLTYGYTF.

This clonotype was counted between two and nine times. The chain combines TRBV27 with TRBJ2-5, with 13 bases matching TRBD2. CDR1 MNHEY and CDR2 SMNVEV come from the germline V gene (reference sequence). The CDR3 runs to 17 residues. The trim removed 4 bases at V and 0 bases at J, leaving 5 bases unmatched. CDR3 sequence reads: CASSSGTSGVYQETQYF. CDR3 DNA sequence: TGTGCCAGCAGTTCGGGGACTAGCGGGGTTTACCAAGAGACCCAGTACTTC.

This clonotype has ten or more counts. The V call is TRBV4-1, the J call TRBJ2-3, with 10 bases aligning to TRBD2. V dropped 5 bases and J dropped 4; count of bases not matched to a gene: 6. The CDR3 totals 15 residues. Germline CDR1 reads MGHRA; CDR2 reads YSYEKL. As DNA, the CDR3 is TGCGCCAGCAGCTTCAGCGGGGGGGACGCAGATACGCAGTATTTT. As protein: CASSFSGGDADTQYF.

A remark on this clonotype: A read error is likely, as this CDR3 ends without the conserved phenylalanine or tryptophan. V usage is TRBV7-9 and J usage is TRBJ2-7; tentatively, D is TRBD2 (5 bases). There are 12 residues in the CDR3. Germline lookup yields CDR1 SEHNR and CDR2 FQNEAQ (reference sequence). Trimming shortened V by 3 bases and J by 4 bases, and 7 bases separated the two germline ends. This CDR3 is CASSFSGYEQYL. The CDR3 nucleotides read TGTGCCAGCAGCTTCTCGGGATACGAGCAGTACCTT.

This rearrangement joins TRBV19 to TRBJ1-4, with unresolved D. The CDR3 runs to 19 residues. Germline assignment: CDR1 LNHDA and CDR2 SQIVND (reference sequence). Trimming shortened V by 7 bases and J by 7 bases, and 31 bases separated the two germline ends. DNA for the CDR3: TGTGCCAGTATCAAAAGACGGACCGACACGGAGCTTGGCGCTGAAAAACTGTTTTTT. Translation: CASIKRRTDTELGAEKLFF.

The genes are TRBV11-3 and TRBJ1-2; 9 nucleotides agree with TRBD1. The V segment lost 6 bases and the J segment 6 bases; nucleotides outside the gene matches: 2. The CDR3 totals 12 residues. Germline V gene lookup returns CDR1 SGHNT and CDR2 YENEEA. The CDR3 DNA is TGTGCCAGCAGTGGACAGGGGCATGGCTACACCTTC. Protein: CASSGQGHGYTF.

A note on this clonotype: Mismatch with germline at one junction end may stem from a read error. The chain is built from TRBV2 and TRBJ2-3, with D possibly called TRBD1 or TRBD2 (6 bases each). The germline V gene encodes CDR1 SNHLY and CDR2 FYNNEI. The CDR3 consists of 17 residues. The CDR3 protein is CASSEGEVGGSGDTQYF. As DNA, the CDR3 is TGTGCCAGCAGTGAAGGGGAGGTGGGGGGCTCCGGAGATACGCAGTACTTT. The full variable domain, with the rest looked up from reference TRBV2 and TRBJ2-3, is EPEVTQTPSHQVTQMGQEVILRCVPISNHLYFYWYRQILGQKVEFLVSFYNNEISEKSEIFDDQFSVERPDGSNFTLKIRSTKLEDSAMYFCASSEGEVGGSGDTQYFGPGTRLTVL.

The rearrangement joins TRBV6-1 to TRBJ1-2; 11 bases match TRBD1. The V and J ends lost 4 bases and 8 bases, in that order; junction bases with no gene match: 9. Germline assignment: CDR1 MNHNS and CDR2 SASEGT. The CDR3 totals 15 residues. The CDR3 sequence is CASSALGQGVGGYTF. In DNA, the CDR3 is TGTGCCAGCAGTGCCCTGGGACAGGGGGTCGGAGGCTACACCTTC.

Comments on this clonotype: This could be a read error, since a much larger clone is one nucleotide away. The CDR3 DNA is TGTGCCAGCAACCCTACAGGAACCCCAGGGGAGACCCAGCACTTC. Amino acids: CASNPTGTPGETQHF. V usage is TRBV7-2 and J usage is TRBJ2-5; maybe TRBD1 (6 bases). The CDR3 is made up of 15 amino acids. Per germline, CDR1 SGHTA and CDR2 FQGNSA.

This clonotype appeared many times. The chain carries TRBV7-6 and TRBJ2-1; 11 nucleotides match TRBD1. V dropped 5 bases and J dropped 10; count of bases not matched to a gene: 16. The CDR3 loop spans 17 amino acids. Germline CDR1 SGHVS, CDR2 FNYEAQ. CDR3 protein: CASSPLGGGQGGGEQFF. In nucleotides, the CDR3 is TGTGCCAGCAGCCCCTTAGGGGGGGGACAGGGGGGGGGCGAGCAGTTCTTC.

Remarks on this clonotype: Germline and junction disagree at one end, which may indicate a read error. This rearrangement joins TRBV20-1 to TRBJ1-2; possibly TRBD1 for D (6 bases). Germline V gives CDR1 DFQATT, CDR2 SNEGSKA (reference sequence). This CDR3 has 13 amino acids. This CDR3 reads CSARDKGDYAYTF. The CDR3 DNA reads TGCAGTGCTAGAGATAAGGGGGACTATGCCTACACCTTC.

This clonotype occurred many times. The rearrangement links TRBV7-2 to TRBJ2-5, with TRBD1 matching over 7 bases. Germline CDR1 and CDR2: SGHTA and FQGNSA. After removal of 5 bases from V and 6 bases from J, the junction contained 6 bases not matched to a gene. This CDR3 is built from 13 residues. The DNA of the CDR3 is TGTGCCAGCAGCGGTCCGGGACAGAAGACCCAGTACTTC. This codes for CASSGPGQKTQYF. The entire variable domain, with the rest obtained from reference TRBV7-2 and TRBJ2-5, is as follows: GAGVSQSPSNKVTEKGKDVELRCDPISGHTALYWYRQSLGQGLEFLIYFQGNSAPDKSGLPSDRFSAERTGGSVSTLTIQRTQQEDSAVYLCASSGPGQKTQYFGPGTRLLVL.

The chain joins TRBV7-3 to TRBJ2-6; 8 nucleotides match TRBD2. V lost 2 bases and J lost 0; bases outside the gene matches: 6. Per the germline V gene, CDR1 is SGHTA and CDR2 is FQGTGA. The CDR3 extends over 18 amino acids. In DNA form, the CDR3 reads TGTGCCAGCAGCTTAGTCGTAGCGGGGACCTCTGGGGCCAACGTCCTGACTTTC. It is translated as CASSLVVAGTSGANVLTF.

In this sample, this clonotype turned up many times. This chain joins TRBV7-8 and TRBJ1-2; 10 nucleotides align to TRBD1. V dropped 2 bases and J dropped 5; count of bases not matched to a gene: 5. Germline CDR1 SGHVS, CDR2 FQNEAQ. This CDR3 comprises 15 residues. Here the CDR3 DNA reads TGTGCCAGCAGCTTAACAGACAGGGGGCTTTATGGCTACACCTTC. It specifies CASSLTDRGLYGYTF.